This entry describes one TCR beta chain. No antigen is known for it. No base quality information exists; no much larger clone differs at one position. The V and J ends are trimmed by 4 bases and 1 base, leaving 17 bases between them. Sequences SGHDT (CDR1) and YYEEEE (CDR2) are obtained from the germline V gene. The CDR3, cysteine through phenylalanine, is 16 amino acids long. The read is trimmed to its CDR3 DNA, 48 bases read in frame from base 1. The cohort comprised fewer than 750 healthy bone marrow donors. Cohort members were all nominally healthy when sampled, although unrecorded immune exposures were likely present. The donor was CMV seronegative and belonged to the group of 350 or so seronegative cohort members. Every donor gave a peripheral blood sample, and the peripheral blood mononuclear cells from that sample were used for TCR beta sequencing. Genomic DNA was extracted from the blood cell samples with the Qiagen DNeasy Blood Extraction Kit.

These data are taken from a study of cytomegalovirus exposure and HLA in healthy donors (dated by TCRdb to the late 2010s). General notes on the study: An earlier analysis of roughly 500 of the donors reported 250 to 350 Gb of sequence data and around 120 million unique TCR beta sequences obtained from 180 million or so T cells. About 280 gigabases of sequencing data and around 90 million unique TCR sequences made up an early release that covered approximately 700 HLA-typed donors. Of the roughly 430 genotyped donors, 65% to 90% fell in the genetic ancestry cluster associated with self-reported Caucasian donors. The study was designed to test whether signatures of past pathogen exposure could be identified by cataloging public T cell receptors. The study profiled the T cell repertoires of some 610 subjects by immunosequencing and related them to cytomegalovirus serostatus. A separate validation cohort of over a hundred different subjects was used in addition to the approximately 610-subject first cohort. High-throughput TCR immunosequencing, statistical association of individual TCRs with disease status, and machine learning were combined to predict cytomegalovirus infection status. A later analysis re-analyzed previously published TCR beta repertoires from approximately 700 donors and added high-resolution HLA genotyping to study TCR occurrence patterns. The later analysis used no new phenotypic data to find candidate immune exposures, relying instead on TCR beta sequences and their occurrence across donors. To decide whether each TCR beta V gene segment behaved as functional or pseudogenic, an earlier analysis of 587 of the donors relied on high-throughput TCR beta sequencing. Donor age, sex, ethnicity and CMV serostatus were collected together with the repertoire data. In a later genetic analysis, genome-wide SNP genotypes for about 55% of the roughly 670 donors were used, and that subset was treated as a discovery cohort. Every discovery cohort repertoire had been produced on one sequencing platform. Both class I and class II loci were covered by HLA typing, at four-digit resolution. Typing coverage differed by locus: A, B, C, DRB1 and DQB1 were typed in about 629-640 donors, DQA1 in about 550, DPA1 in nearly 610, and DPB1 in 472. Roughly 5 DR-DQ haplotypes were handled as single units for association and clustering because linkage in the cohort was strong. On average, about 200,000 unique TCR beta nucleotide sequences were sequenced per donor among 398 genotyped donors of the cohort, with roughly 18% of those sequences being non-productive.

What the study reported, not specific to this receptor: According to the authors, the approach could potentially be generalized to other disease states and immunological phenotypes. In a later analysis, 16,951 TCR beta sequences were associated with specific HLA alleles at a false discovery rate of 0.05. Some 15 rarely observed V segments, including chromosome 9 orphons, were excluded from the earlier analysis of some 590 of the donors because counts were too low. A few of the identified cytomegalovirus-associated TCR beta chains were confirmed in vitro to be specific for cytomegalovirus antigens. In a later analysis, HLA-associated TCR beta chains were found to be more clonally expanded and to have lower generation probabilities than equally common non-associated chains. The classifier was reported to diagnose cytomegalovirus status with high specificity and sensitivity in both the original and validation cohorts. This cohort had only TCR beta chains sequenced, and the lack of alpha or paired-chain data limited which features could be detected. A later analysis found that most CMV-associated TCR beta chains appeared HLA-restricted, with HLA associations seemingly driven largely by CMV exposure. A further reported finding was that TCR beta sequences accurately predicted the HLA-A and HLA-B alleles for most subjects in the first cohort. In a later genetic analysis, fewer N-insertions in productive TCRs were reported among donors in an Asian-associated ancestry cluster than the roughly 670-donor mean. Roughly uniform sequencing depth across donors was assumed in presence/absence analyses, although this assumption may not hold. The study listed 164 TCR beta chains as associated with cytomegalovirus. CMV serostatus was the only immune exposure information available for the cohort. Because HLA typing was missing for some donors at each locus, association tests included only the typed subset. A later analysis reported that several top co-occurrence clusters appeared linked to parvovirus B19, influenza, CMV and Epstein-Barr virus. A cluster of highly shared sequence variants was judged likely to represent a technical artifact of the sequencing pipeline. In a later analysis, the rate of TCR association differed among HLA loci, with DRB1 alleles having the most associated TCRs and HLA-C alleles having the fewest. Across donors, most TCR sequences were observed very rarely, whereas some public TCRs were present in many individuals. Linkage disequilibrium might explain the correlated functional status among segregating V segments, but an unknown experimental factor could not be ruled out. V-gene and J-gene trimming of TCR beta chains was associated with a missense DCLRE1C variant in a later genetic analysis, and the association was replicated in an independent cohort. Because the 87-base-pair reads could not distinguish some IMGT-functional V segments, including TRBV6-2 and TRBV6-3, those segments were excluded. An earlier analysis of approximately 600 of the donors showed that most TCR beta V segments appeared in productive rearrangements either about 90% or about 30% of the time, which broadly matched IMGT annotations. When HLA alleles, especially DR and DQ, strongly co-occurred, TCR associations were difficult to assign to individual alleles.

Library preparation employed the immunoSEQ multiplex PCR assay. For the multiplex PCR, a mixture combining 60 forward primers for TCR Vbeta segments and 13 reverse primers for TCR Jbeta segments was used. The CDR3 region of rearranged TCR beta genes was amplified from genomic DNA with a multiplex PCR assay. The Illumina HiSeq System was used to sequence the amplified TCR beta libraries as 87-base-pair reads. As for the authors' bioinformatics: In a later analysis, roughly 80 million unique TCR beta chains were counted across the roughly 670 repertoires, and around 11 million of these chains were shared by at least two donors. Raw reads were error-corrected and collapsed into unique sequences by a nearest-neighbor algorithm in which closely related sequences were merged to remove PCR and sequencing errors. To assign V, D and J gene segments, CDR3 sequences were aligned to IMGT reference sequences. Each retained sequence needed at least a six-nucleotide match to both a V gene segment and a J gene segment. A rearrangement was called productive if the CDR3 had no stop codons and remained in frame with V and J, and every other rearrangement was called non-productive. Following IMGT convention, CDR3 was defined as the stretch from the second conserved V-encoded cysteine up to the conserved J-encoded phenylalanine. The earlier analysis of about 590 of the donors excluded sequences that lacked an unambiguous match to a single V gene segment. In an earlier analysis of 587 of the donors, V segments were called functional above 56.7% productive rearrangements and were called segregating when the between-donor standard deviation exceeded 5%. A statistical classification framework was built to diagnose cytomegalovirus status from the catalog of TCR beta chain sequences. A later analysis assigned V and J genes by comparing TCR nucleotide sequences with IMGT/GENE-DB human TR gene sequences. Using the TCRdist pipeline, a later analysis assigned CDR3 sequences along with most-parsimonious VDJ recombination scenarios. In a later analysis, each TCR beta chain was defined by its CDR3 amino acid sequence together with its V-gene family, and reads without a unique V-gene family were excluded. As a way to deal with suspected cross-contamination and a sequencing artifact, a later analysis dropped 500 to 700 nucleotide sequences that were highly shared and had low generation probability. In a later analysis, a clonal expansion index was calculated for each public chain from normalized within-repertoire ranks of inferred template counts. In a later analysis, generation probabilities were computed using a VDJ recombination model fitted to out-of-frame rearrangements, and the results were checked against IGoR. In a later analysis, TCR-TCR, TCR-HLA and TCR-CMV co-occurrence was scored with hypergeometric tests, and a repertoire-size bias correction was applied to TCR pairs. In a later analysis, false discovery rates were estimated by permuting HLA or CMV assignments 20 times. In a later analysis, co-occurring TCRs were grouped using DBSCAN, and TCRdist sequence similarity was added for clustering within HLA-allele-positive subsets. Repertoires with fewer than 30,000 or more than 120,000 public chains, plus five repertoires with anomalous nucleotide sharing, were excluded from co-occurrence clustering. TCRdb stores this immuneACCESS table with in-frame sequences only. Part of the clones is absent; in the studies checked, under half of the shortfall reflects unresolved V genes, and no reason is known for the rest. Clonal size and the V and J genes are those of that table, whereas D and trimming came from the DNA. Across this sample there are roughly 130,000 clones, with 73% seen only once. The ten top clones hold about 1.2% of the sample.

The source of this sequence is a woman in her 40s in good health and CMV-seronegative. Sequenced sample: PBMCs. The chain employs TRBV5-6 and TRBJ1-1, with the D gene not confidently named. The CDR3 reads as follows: CASSQLGFSGNTEAFF. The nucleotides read TGTGCCAGCAGCCAACTAGGGTTCTCGGGGAACACTGAAGCTTTCTTT. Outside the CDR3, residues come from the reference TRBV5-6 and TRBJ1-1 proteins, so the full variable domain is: DAGVTQSPTHLIKTRGQQVTLRCSPKSGHDTVSWYQQALGQGPQFIFQYYEEEERQRGNFPDRFSGHQFPNYSSELNVNALLLGDSALYLCASSQLGFSGNTEAFFGQGTRLTVV.